The source of this T cell receptor beta chain is a study of control samples from healthy donors and cancer patients. CDR3 size: 15 residues. V was clipped by 4 bases and J by 2 bases, with 16 bases between them. Germline CDR1 is SGHRS and CDR2 is YFSETQ. Libraries were prepared by immunoSEQ multiplex PCR; TCRdb keeps only in-frame clonotypes and omits some of them. The data show roughly 76,000 clones, over 85% seen once. The origin of this receptor is a woman between 40 and 50 years old with lung cancer. This chain links TRBV5-1 with TRBJ2-7; no definite D call. Specimen: PBMCs. The CDR3 DNA follows: TGCGCCAGCAGCCCTGACACTAACTTTCCCTACGAGCAGTACTTC. Its translation is CASSPDTNFPYEQYF. The whole variable domain, remainder taken from reference TRBV5-1 and TRBJ2-7, is KAGVTQTPRYLIKTRGQQVTLSCSPISGHRSVSWYQQTPGQGLQFLFEYFSETQRNKGNFPGRFSGRQFSNSRSEMNVSTLELGDSALYLCASSPDTNFPYEQYFGPGTRLTVT.